This T cell receptor beta chain came from a study of T cell changes during pregnancy in multiple sclerosis. Produced via immunoSEQ multiplex PCR; TCRdb's table is partial and in-frame only. Here the sample spans over 20,000 clones, 87% being singletons. J was trimmed by 8 bases and V by 9 bases; bases with no gene match: 12. Germline values: CDR1 MNHNY, CDR2 SVGAGI (reference sequence). The CDR3 is made up of 14 amino acids. The specimen was CD8+ T cells from peripheral blood mononuclear cells, collected after pregnancy. This chain uses TRBV6-6 with TRBJ1-4; 7 positions agree with TRBD1. The source of this sequence is a female donor with multiple sclerosis, enrolled in a pregnancy study. The CDR3 loop is CASNTGAVGEKLFF. CDR3 DNA: TGTGCCAGTAACACAGGGGCGGTGGGCGAAAAACTGTTTTTT.